The present TCR beta chain was sequenced within a study of type 1 regulatory T cells. Overall study: T-allo10 is a Tr1-enriched, alloantigen-specific CD4 T cell product made in vitro.

Study results and limitations: Compared with non-type 1 regulatory T cells, type 1 regulatory T cells showed a more restricted TCR repertoire.

TCRdb reanalysed the reads using MiXCR and keeps one entry per CDR3 protein. This table holds tens of thousands of distinct CDR3 sequences, approximately 67% found once. Regarding this clonotype: Its specificity is not known.

CDR1 is SGHVS, CDR2 FQNEAQ, per germline. The CDR3 totals 14 residues. Sequencing was carried out using cultured non-Tr1 T cells, either the whole culture or a sorted T cell fraction (not recorded which). This chain connects TRBV7-8 to TRBJ2-1; 7 nucleotides line up with TRBD2. The sequence was obtained from a human donor in good health. CDR3 in amino acids: CVSTSEAGYNEQFF. CDR3 bases: TGTGTCTCTACTAGCGAGGCAGGATACAATGAGCAGTTCTTC.